This T cell receptor (beta chain) derives from a study of PD-L1 blockade in urothelial cancer. Study-wide background: At 3 weeks (second dose) and 6 weeks after starting treatment, blood was analyzed.

Time point specified: peripheral blood 6 weeks after treatment start. The assay was immunoSEQ multiplex PCR, and TCRdb's table has in-frame clones only and misses some. The table shows approximately 120,000 clones, with about 84% occurring only once. The V end was cut by 0 bases, the J end by 3 bases, with 10 bases between. The CDR3 is 14 amino acids. Per germline, CDR1 SGHRS and CDR2 YFSETQ. This specimen consisted of PBMCs, obtained around atezolizumab (anti-PD-L1) treatment. V gene TRBV5-1 combines with J gene TRBJ2-7; weak D call: TRBD2 (6 bases). This receptor was obtained from a middle-aged man with urothelial cancer. The CDR3 coding sequence is TGCGCCAGCAGCTTGGAGGCGGGGCTCTACGAGCAGTACTTC. Amino acid sequence: CASSLEAGLYEQYF. The full variable domain, completed using reference TRBV5-1 and TRBJ2-7, is KAGVTQTPRYLIKTRGQQVTLSCSPISGHRSVSWYQQTPGQGLQFLFEYFSETQRNKGNFPGRFSGRQFSNSRSEMNVSTLELGDSALYLCASSLEAGLYEQYFGPGTRLTVT.